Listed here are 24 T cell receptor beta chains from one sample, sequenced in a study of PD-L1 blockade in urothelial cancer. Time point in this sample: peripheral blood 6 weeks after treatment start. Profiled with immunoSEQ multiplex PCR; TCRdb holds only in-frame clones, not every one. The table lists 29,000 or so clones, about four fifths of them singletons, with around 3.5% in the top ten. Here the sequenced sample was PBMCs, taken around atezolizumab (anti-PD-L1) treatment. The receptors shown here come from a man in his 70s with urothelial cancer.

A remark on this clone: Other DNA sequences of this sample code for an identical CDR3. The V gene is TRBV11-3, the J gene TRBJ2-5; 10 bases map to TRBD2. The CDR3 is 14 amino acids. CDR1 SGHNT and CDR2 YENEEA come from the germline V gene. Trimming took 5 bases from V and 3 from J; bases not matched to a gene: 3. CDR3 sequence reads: CASSPLAGEETQYF. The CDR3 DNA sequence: TGTGCCAGCAGCCCCCTAGCGGGAGAAGAGACCCAGTACTTC.

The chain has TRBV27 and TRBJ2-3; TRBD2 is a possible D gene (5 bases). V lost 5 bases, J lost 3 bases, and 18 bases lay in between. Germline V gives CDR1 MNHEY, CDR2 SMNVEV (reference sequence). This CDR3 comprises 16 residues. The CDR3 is CASSVLRGLQTDTQYF. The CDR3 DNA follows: TGTGCCAGCAGTGTACTCCGGGGTCTTCAAACAGATACGCAGTATTTT.

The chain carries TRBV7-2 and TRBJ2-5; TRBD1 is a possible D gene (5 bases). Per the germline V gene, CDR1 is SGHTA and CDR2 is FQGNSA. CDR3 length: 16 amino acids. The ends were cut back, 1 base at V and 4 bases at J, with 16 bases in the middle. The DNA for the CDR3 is TGTGCCAGCAGCTTAGAGGGATCACGCCAGGGAGAGACCCAGTACTTC. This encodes CASSLEGSRQGETQYF.

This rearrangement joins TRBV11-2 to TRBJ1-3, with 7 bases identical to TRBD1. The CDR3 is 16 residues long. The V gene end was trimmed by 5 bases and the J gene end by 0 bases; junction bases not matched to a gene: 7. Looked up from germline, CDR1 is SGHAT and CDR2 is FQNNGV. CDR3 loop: CASSPRDRPSGNTIYF. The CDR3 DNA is TGTGCCAGCAGCCCGAGGGACAGACCCTCTGGAAACACCATATATTTT.

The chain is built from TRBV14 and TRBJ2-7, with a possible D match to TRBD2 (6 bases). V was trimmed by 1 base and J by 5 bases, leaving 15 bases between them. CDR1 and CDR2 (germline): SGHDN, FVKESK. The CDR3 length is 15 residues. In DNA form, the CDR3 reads TGTGCCAGCAGCCAAGGGGAACGATGGAGGGACGAGCAGTACTTC. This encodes CASSQGERWRDEQYF. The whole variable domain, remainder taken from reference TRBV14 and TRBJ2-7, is EAGVTQFPSHSVIEKGQTVTLRCDPISGHDNLYWYRRVMGKEIKFLLHFVKESKQDESGMPNNRFLAERTGGTYSTLKVQPAELEDSGVYFCASSQGERWRDEQYFGPGTRLTVT.

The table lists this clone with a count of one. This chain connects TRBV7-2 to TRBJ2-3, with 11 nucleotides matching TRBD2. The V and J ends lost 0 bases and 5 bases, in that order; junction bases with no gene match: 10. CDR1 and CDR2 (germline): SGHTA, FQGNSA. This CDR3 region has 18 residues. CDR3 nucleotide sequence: TGTGCCAGCAGCTTAGCTAGCGGGGGGGCCGGTGGAAGAGATACGCAGTATTTT. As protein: CASSLASGGAGGRDTQYF. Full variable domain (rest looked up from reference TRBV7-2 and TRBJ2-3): GAGVSQSPSNKVTEKGKDVELRCDPISGHTALYWYRQSLGQGLEFLIYFQGNSAPDKSGLPSDRFSAERTGGSVSTLTIQRTQQEDSAVYLCASSLASGGAGGRDTQYFGPGTRLTVL.

CDR3 nucleotides: TGTGCCAGCAGCAACACCGGACAGGTCTATGGCTACACCTTC. Amino acid sequence: CASSNTGQVYGYTF. The chain links TRBV7-9 to TRBJ1-2, with 7 nucleotides matching TRBD1. The V and J ends lost 5 bases and 4 bases, in that order; junction bases with no gene match: 7. The CDR3 consists of 14 residues. Germline CDR1 reads SEHNR; CDR2 reads FQNEAQ (reference sequence). Filled out from reference TRBV7-9 and TRBJ1-2, the complete variable domain reads DTGVSQNPRHKITKRGQNVTFRCDPISEHNRLYWYRQTLGQGPEFLTYFQNEAQLEKSRLLSDRFSAERPKGSFSTLEIQRTEQGDSAMYLCASSNTGQVYGYTFGSGTRLTVV.

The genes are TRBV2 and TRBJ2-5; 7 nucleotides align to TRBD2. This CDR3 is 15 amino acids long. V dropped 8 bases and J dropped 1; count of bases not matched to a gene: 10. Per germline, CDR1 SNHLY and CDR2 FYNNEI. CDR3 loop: CASFSPGLRQETQYF. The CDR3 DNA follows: TGTGCCAGCTTTAGCCCGGGACTACGCCAAGAGACCCAGTACTTC.

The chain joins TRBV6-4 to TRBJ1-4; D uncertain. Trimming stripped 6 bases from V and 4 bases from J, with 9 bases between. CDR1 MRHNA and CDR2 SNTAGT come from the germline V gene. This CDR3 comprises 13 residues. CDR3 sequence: CASSREHNEKLFF. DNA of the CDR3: TGTGCCAGCAGCCGTGAGCATAATGAAAAACTGTTTTTT.

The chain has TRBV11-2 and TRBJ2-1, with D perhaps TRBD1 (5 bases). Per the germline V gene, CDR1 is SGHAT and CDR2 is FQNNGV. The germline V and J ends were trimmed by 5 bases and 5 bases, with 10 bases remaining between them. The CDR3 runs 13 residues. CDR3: CASSPRGHNEQFF. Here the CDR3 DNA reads TGTGCCAGCAGCCCAAGGGGCCACAATGAGCAGTTCTTC.

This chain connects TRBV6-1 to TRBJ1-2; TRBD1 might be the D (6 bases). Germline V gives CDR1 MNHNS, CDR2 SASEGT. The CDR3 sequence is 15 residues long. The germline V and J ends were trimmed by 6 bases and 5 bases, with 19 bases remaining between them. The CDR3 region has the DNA TGTGCCAGCAGCGACCCCAGGGGTATGAGGTATGGCTACACCTTC. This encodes CASSDPRGMRYGYTF.

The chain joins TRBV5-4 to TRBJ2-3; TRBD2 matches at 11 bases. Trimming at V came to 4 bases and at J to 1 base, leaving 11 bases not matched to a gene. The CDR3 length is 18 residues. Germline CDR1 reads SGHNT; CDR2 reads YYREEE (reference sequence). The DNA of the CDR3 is TGTGCCAGCAGCATTAGCCCGGGACTAGCGGACCGCACAGATACGCAGTATTTT. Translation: CASSISPGLADRTDTQYF.

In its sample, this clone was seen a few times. CDR3 sequence reads: CASSPGGKETQYF. The CDR3 DNA sequence: TGCGCCAGCAGCCCGGGGGGGAAAGAGACCCAGTACTTC. This rearrangement joins TRBV5-1 to TRBJ2-5; 8 bases are a match to TRBD2. The CDR3 totals 13 residues. After removal of 4 bases from V and 3 bases from J, the junction contained 2 bases not matched to a gene. Germline V gives CDR1 SGHRS, CDR2 YFSETQ.

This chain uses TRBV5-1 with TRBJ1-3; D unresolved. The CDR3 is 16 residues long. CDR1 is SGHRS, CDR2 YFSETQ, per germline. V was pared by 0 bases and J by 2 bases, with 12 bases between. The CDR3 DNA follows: TGCGCCAGCAGCTTGGGGCCGGAGGTTGCTGGAAACACCATATATTTT. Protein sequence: CASSLGPEVAGNTIYF.

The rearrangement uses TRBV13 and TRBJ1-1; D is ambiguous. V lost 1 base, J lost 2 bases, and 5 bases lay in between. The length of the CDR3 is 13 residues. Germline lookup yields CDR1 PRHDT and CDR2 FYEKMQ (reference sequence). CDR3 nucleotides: TGTGCCAGCAGCTTAGACAGTAACACTGAAGCTTTCTTT. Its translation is CASSLDSNTEAFF.

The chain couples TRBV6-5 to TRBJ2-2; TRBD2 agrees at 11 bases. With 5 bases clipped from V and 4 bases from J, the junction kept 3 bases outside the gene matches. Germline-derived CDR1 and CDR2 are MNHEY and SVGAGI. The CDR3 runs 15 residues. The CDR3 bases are TGTGCCAGCAGTCTAGCGGGAGGCCTCACCGGGGAGCTGTTTTTT. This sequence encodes CASSLAGGLTGELFF.

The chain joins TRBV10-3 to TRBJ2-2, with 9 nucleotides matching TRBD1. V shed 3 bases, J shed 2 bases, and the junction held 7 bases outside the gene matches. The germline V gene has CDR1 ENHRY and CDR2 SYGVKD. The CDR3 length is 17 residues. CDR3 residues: CAISDLRDRVNTGELFF. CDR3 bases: TGTGCCATCAGTGATCTCCGGGACAGGGTTAACACCGGGGAGCTGTTTTTT.

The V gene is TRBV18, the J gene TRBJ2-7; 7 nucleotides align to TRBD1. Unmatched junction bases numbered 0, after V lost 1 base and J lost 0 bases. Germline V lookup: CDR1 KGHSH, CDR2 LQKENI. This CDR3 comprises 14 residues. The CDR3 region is CASSPQGASYEQYF. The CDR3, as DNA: TGTGCCAGCTCACCACAGGGGGCCTCCTACGAGCAGTACTTC.

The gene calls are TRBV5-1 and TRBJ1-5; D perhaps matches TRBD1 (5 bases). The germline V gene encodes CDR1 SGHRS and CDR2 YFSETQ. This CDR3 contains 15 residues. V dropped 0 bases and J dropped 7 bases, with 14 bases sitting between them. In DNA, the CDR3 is TGCGCCAGCAGCTTGGGGGGGGGAGAGCGACAGCCCCAGCATTTT. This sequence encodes CASSLGGGERQPQHF.

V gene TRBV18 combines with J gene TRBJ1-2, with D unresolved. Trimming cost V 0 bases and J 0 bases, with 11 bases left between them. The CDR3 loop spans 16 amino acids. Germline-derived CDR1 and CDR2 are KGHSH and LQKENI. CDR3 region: CASSPPGTLANYGYTF. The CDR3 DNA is TGTGCCAGCTCACCACCAGGAACACTAGCTAACTATGGCTACACCTTC.

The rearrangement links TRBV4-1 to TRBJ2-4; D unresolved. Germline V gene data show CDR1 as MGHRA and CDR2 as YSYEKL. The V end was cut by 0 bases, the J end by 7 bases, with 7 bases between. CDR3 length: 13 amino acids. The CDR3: CASSQDISNIQYF. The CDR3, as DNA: TGCGCCAGCAGCCAAGATATTAGCAACATTCAGTACTTC.

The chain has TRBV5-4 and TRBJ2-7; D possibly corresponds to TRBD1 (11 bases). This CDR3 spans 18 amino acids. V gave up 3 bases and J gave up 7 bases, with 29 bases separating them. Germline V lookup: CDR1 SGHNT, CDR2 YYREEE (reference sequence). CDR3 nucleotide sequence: TGTGCCAGCAGCTCCGGGACAGGGGGTCTAGCGGGAGTGAGGGAGCAGTACTTC. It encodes CASSSGTGGLAGVREQYF.

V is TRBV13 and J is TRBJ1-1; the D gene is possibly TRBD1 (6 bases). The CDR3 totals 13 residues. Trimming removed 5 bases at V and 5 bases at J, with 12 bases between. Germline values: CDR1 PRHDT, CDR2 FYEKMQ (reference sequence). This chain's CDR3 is CASSPRTVTEAFF. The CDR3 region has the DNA TGTGCCAGCAGCCCCCGGACAGTAACTGAAGCTTTCTTT.

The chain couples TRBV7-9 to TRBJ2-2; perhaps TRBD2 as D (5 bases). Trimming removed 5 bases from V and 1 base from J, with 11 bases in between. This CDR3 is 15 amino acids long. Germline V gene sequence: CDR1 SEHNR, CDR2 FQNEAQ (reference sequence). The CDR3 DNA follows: TGTGCCAGCAGCCCGCGGAGGCAGAACACCGGGGAGCTGTTTTTT. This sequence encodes CASSPRRQNTGELFF.